This entry lists 18 T cell receptor beta chains sequenced from one sample in a study of T cell responses to AZD1222 COVID-19 vaccine. The protocol was immunoSEQ multiplex PCR, while the TCRdb copy is restricted to in-frame clones and leaves out a portion. In the table there are 120,000 to 150,000 clones, approximately 94% of which are singletons. Sequenced material: peripheral blood, taken on day 0 of AZD1222 vaccination. The receptors shown here come from an adult in good health.

This clone is a singleton in its sample. This rearrangement joins TRBV2 to TRBJ2-7; 7 nucleotides agree with TRBD1. The germline gives CDR1 SNHLY, CDR2 FYNNEI. The J segment lost 0 bases and the V segment lost 5 bases, leaving 7 bases of the junction unmatched. This CDR3 is 15 amino acids long. The CDR3 reads CASSYQGVSSYEQYF. The DNA for the CDR3 is TGTGCCAGCAGTTATCAGGGGGTTAGCTCCTACGAGCAGTACTTC.

This clone was seen more than once but under ten times. The chain joins TRBV5-1 to TRBJ1-1, with a possible D match to TRBD1 (5 bases). The germline gives CDR1 SGHRS, CDR2 YFSETQ. V lost 4 bases and J 4 bases, leaving 17 bases between the germline ends. The length of the CDR3 is 15 residues. CDR3 bases: TGCGCCAGCAGCGGAGCGACAGATATGGGCACTGAAGCTTTCTTT. This gives the protein CASSGATDMGTEAFF.

This chain links TRBV5-1 with TRBJ1-1; 7 bases align to TRBD1. This CDR3 has 13 residues. V was pared by 4 bases and J by 5 bases, with 5 bases of the junction left unmatched. CDR1 is SGHRS and CDR2 is YFSETQ in the germline V gene. Here the CDR3 reads CASSEPTGTEAFF. CDR3 coding DNA: TGCGCCAGCAGCGAACCGACAGGGACTGAAGCTTTCTTT. The entire variable domain, with the rest obtained from reference TRBV5-1 and TRBJ1-1, is as follows: KAGVTQTPRYLIKTRGQQVTLSCSPISGHRSVSWYQQTPGQGLQFLFEYFSETQRNKGNFPGRFSGRQFSNSRSEMNVSTLELGDSALYLCASSEPTGTEAFFGQGTRLTVV.

The chain joins TRBV19 to TRBJ1-4, with TRBD1 matching 7 bases. The V gene end was trimmed by 9 bases and the J gene end by 8 bases; junction bases not matched to a gene: 12. Germline CDR1 is LNHDA and CDR2 is SQIVND (reference sequence). The CDR3 is 14 amino acids. The CDR3 spells CASRDRSSQEKLFF. As DNA, the CDR3 is TGTGCCAGCCGGGACAGATCCTCTCAGGAAAAACTGTTTTTT.

The chain links TRBV6-5 to TRBJ2-7, with D unclear. V gave up 7 bases and J gave up 3 bases, with 16 bases separating them. Germline CDR1 MNHEY, CDR2 SVGAGI. The CDR3 runs 14 residues. The CDR3 protein is CASIPQKGNYEQYF. As DNA, the CDR3 is TGTGCCAGCATCCCCCAAAAGGGAAACTACGAGCAGTACTTC.

This clone was detected a few times. This chain links TRBV5-1 with TRBJ2-1, with D perhaps TRBD2 (7 bases). Germline CDR1 is SGHRS and CDR2 is YFSETQ. Trimming left V 5 bases short and J 0 bases short, with 12 bases between. CDR3 length equals 15 residues. This CDR3 is CASRYGGASYNEQFF. The CDR3 bases are TGCGCCAGCAGGTATGGGGGGGCCTCCTACAATGAGCAGTTCTTC.

The V call is TRBV12-3 or TRBV12-4, the J call TRBJ2-7; 9 positions agree with TRBD1. This CDR3 contains 13 residues. Unmatched junction bases numbered 4, after V lost 6 bases and J lost 4 bases. CDR3 nucleotide sequence: TGTGCCAGCAGGCCGACAGGGGGTTACGAGCAGTACTTC. It yields the protein CASRPTGGYEQYF.

This clone was detected only once. V gene TRBV5-6 combines with J gene TRBJ1-1, with D possibly being TRBD1 (5 bases). Between the trimmed V and J ends, which lost 3 bases and 1 base, there was a span of 10 bases. CDR3 length: 14 amino acids. CDR1 is SGHDT, CDR2 YYEEEE, per germline. The CDR3 sequence: CASSYPDRNTEAFF. CDR3 bases: TGTGCCAGCAGCTACCCAGACAGGAACACTGAAGCTTTCTTT.

CDR3 loop: CASSGRWIGTNYGYTF. CDR3 DNA sequence: TGTGCCAGCAGTGGGCGCTGGATCGGGACGAACTATGGCTACACCTTC. The chain employs TRBV2 and TRBJ1-2; D is perhaps TRBD1 (5 bases). The CDR3 sequence is 16 residues long. Per the germline V gene, CDR1 is SNHLY and CDR2 is FYNNEI. Trimming pared 4 bases from V and 2 bases from J, leaving 17 bases between. Complete variable domain (other parts from reference TRBV2 and TRBJ1-2): EPEVTQTPSHQVTQMGQEVILRCVPISNHLYFYWYRQILGQKVEFLVSFYNNEISEKSEIFDDQFSVERPDGSNFTLKIRSTKLEDSAMYFCASSGRWIGTNYGYTFGSGTRLTVV.

In its sample, this clone was seen once. The chain carries TRBV3-1 (or the pseudogene TRBV3-2) and TRBJ2-2; 7 nucleotides match TRBD1. CDR3 length: 17 amino acids. The V gene end was trimmed by 4 bases and the J gene end by 0 bases; junction bases not matched to a gene: 8. The germline gives CDR1 LGHDT, CDR2 YNNKEL (reference sequence). This CDR3 reads CASSPGPGQANTGELFF. CDR3 nucleotides: TGTGCCAGCAGCCCCGGGCCTGGACAGGCGAACACCGGGGAGCTGTTTTTT.

J is TRBJ1-1 and V is TRBV7-9; 8 bases line up with TRBD1. The CDR3 is 14 amino acids. The V gene end was trimmed by 5 bases and the J gene end by 5 bases; junction bases not matched to a gene: 7. Germline CDR1 and CDR2: SEHNR and FQNEAQ (reference sequence). CDR3 DNA: TGTGCCAGCAGCCGACAGGGGCTCCGGACTGAAGCTTTCTTT. Translated, it gives CASSRQGLRTEAFF.

The chain couples TRBV7-8 to TRBJ2-5; a weak D match, TRBD2 (6 bases). CDR3 length: 15 residues. In germline, CDR1 is SGHVS, CDR2 FQNEAQ. V was clipped by 4 bases and J by 1 base, with 13 bases between them. This CDR3 is CASSSVRGPQETQYF. The CDR3 DNA is TGTGCCAGCAGCTCCGTGCGGGGACCCCAAGAGACCCAGTACTTC.

As DNA, the CDR3 is TGTGCCAGTAGTCCGTTGACAGGGTGGAATGAAGCTTTCTTT. This sequence encodes CASSPLTGWNEAFF. The V call is TRBV19, the J call TRBJ1-1, with 7 bases fitting TRBD1. CDR1 and CDR2 (germline): LNHDA, SQIVND (reference sequence). Trimming at V came to 5 bases and at J to 7 bases, leaving 10 bases not matched to a gene. CDR3 length equals 14 residues.

The chain links TRBV27 to TRBJ1-1; 7 nucleotides align to TRBD1. The V and J ends lost 6 bases and 0 bases, in that order; junction bases with no gene match: 10. The germline V gene has CDR1 MNHEY and CDR2 SMNVEV (reference sequence). The CDR3 runs 16 residues. In DNA form, the CDR3 reads TGTGCCAGCAGCCCTCCACAGGGGAGCGTGAACACTGAAGCTTTCTTT. Protein sequence: CASSPPQGSVNTEAFF.

Concerning this clone itself: This sample includes further DNA sequences coding for the same CDR3. J is TRBJ1-6 and V is TRBV9, with D perhaps TRBD1 (5 bases). The CDR3 extends over 15 amino acids. Germline V gene lookup returns CDR1 SGDLS and CDR2 YYNGEE. V dropped 4 bases and J dropped 7 bases, with 15 bases sitting between them. The CDR3: CASSPREGWNSPLHF. The CDR3 DNA is TGTGCCAGCAGCCCCCGAGAGGGGTGGAATTCACCCCTCCACTTT. Complete variable domain (other parts from reference TRBV9 and TRBJ1-6): DSGVTQTPKHLITATGQRVTLRCSPRSGDLSVYWYQQSLDQGLQFLIQYYNGEERAKGNILERFSAQQFPDLHSELNLSSLELGDSALYFCASSPREGWNSPLHFGNGTRLTVT.

The chain employs TRBV5-6 and TRBJ2-2, with 8 nucleotides matching TRBD2. The germline CDR1 and CDR2 sequences are SGHDT and YYEEEE. The CDR3 is 14 amino acids. After removal of 3 bases from V and 3 bases from J, the junction contained 1 base not matched to a gene. The chain's CDR3 is CASSYGGDTGELFF. Written as DNA, the CDR3 is TGTGCCAGCAGCTACGGGGGGGACACCGGGGAGCTGTTTTTT.

V gene TRBV21-1 combines with J gene TRBJ1-4. TRBV21-1 is assigned pseudogene status. This CDR3 has 19 amino acids. CDR3 sequence: CASSKGVGAAYTTNEKLFF. The CDR3 nucleotides are TGTGCCAGCAGCAAAGGTGTCGGGGCGGCTTACACAACTAATGAAAAACTGTTTTTT.

This chain connects TRBV12-5 to TRBJ2-3; perhaps TRBD1 as D (6 bases). V lost 5 bases, J lost 1 base, and 13 bases lay in between. Germline CDR1 and CDR2: LGHNT and FRNRAP. The CDR3 is 15 amino acids. For the CDR3, the DNA is TGTGCTAGTGGTGCAGGGGTTTCGGGCACAGATACGCAGTATTTT. Protein product: CASGAGVSGTDTQYF.